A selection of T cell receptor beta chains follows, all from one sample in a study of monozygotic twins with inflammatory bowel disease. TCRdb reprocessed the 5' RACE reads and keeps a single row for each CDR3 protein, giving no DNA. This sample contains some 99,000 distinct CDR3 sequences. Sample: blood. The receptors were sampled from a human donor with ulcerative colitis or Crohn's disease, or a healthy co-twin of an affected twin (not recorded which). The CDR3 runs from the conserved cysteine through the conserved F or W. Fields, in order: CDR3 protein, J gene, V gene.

cdr3_aa: CASRTRGFDGEKLFF
j_call: TRBJ1-4
v_call: TRBV5-6

cdr3_aa: CASSPGDRAGYTF
j_call: TRBJ1-2
v_call: TRBV7-9

cdr3_aa: CSARALAAHNEQFF
j_call: TRBJ2-1
v_call: TRBV20-1

cdr3_aa: CSASDGGHEKLFF
j_call: TRBJ1-4
v_call: TRBV20-1

cdr3_aa: CASSLIAGGRTGELFF
j_call: TRBJ2-2
v_call: TRBV3-1

cdr3_aa: CASSPSRNIYNEQFF
j_call: TRBJ2-1
v_call: TRBV18

cdr3_aa: CSASFGTETQLQHF
j_call: TRBJ1-5
v_call: TRBV20-1

cdr3_aa: CATSFLQWYQETQYF
j_call: TRBJ2-5
v_call: TRBV15

cdr3_aa: CVSSPSRDIGLQYF
j_call: TRBJ2-7
v_call: TRBV18

cdr3_aa: CASSLQAGGPGDTQYF
j_call: TRBJ2-3
v_call: TRBV7-9

cdr3_aa: CASSFLGTGEETQYF
j_call: TRBJ2-5
v_call: TRBV6-5

cdr3_aa: CASSQDNSGANVLTF
j_call: TRBJ2-6
v_call: TRBV4-1

cdr3_aa: CASSHGGVETQYF
j_call: TRBJ2-5
v_call: TRBV9

cdr3_aa: CSARDQRGTGTGELFF
j_call: TRBJ2-2
v_call: TRBV20-1

cdr3_aa: CASSLATAGNQETQYF
j_call: TRBJ2-5
v_call: TRBV5-1

cdr3_aa: CASRGGASNYGYTF
j_call: TRBJ1-2
v_call: TRBV12-3/TRBV12-4

cdr3_aa: CASSKDRLENEQFF
j_call: TRBJ2-1
v_call: TRBV5-1

cdr3_aa: CASSPSPGGGFYNEQFF
j_call: TRBJ2-1
v_call: TRBV12-3/TRBV12-4

cdr3_aa: CASNLGQGNTGELFF
j_call: TRBJ2-2
v_call: TRBV12-3/TRBV12-4

cdr3_aa: CASRPTANYYYEQYF
j_call: TRBJ2-7
v_call: TRBV3-1

cdr3_aa: CSGGEGTGELFF
j_call: TRBJ2-2
v_call: TRBV29-1

cdr3_aa: CSASHGQYNQPQHF
j_call: TRBJ1-5
v_call: TRBV20-1

cdr3_aa: CASSQVMYKTGELFF
j_call: TRBJ2-2
v_call: TRBV4-1

cdr3_aa: CASSRPVKDREADTQYF
j_call: TRBJ2-3
v_call: TRBV7-3

cdr3_aa: CASTMGSSGAGTDTQYF
j_call: TRBJ2-3
v_call: TRBV12-3/TRBV12-4

cdr3_aa: CASSGGPNSEQFF
j_call: TRBJ2-1
v_call: TRBV3-1

cdr3_aa: CASSRDRMLNSPLHF
j_call: TRBJ1-6
v_call: TRBV3-1

cdr3_aa: CASKRGQGNEKLFF
j_call: TRBJ1-4
v_call: TRBV6-1

cdr3_aa: CASSFGTGGTEAFF
j_call: TRBJ1-1
v_call: TRBV5-6

cdr3_aa: CSATQGLYGYTF
j_call: TRBJ1-2
v_call: TRBV20-1

cdr3_aa: CASSLFSGRANEQYF
j_call: TRBJ2-7
v_call: TRBV28

cdr3_aa: CSARDLGLAGINEQFF
j_call: TRBJ2-1
v_call: TRBV20-1

cdr3_aa: CAIRTPRAGNEQFF
j_call: TRBJ2-1
v_call: TRBV10-3

cdr3_aa: CASSPPTSPEPYLQFF
j_call: TRBJ2-1
v_call: TRBV5-6

cdr3_aa: CASSFYRGYEQYF
j_call: TRBJ2-7
v_call: TRBV7-3

cdr3_aa: CASAGNRALYEQYF
j_call: TRBJ2-7
v_call: TRBV27

cdr3_aa: CASSQVLSGTDTQYF
j_call: TRBJ2-3
v_call: TRBV3-1

cdr3_aa: CASSLELAGGPNEQFF
j_call: TRBJ2-1
v_call: TRBV5-1

cdr3_aa: CASSPQGALSGNTIYF
j_call: TRBJ1-3
v_call: TRBV9

cdr3_aa: CSVDGGRADSNQPQHF
j_call: TRBJ1-5
v_call: TRBV20-1

cdr3_aa: CASSRFGITTTYNEQFF
j_call: TRBJ2-1
v_call: TRBV5-5

cdr3_aa: CASSYPTGTGNEQFF
j_call: TRBJ2-1
v_call: TRBV7-6

cdr3_aa: CASSFRAETQYF
j_call: TRBJ2-5
v_call: TRBV28

cdr3_aa: CASSSQGWHYGYTF
j_call: TRBJ1-2
v_call: TRBV7-9

cdr3_aa: CSAQVGGGLDTQYF
j_call: TRBJ2-3
v_call: TRBV20-1

cdr3_aa: CASSQEAGGGSDTQYF
j_call: TRBJ2-3
v_call: TRBV4-3

cdr3_aa: CASTFSGSLTEQYF
j_call: TRBJ2-7
v_call: TRBV7-2

cdr3_aa: CASSLDGPFATESSGNTIYF
j_call: TRBJ1-3
v_call: TRBV11-2

cdr3_aa: CASSPFGRSHGGYTF
j_call: TRBJ1-2
v_call: TRBV12-3/TRBV12-4

cdr3_aa: CASSLGPGSFYGYTF
j_call: TRBJ1-2
v_call: TRBV7-9

cdr3_aa: CSASSGAQHQPQHF
j_call: TRBJ1-5
v_call: TRBV20-1

cdr3_aa: CASSLGLAGGLSGKNIQYF
j_call: TRBJ2-4
v_call: TRBV13